The source of this TCR beta chain is a study of blood T cell repertoires in COVID-19. Across the whole study: T cells, B-cell-depleted T cells, or PBMCs supplied cDNA or gDNA.

In germline, CDR1 is LGHNA, CDR2 YNFKEQ. Trimming at V came to 4 bases and at J to 2 bases, leaving 4 bases not matched to a gene. The CDR3 loop spans 14 amino acids. TCRdb's copy holds only in-frame clones and misses some; the assay was immunoSEQ multiplex PCR. The table lists some 200,000 clones, 75% to 85% of them singletons, with 12% in the top ten. Recruitment covered about two dozen US areas and drew participants whose ages spanned about 18 to 89 years. Researchers sorted participants into cohorts using their self-reported clinical history. The TCR comes from a man aged 35-49 years who had recovered from COVID-19. The genes are TRBV4-2 and TRBJ2-7; 8 bases match TRBD2. Specimen: PBMCs or T cells enriched from blood (not recorded which). The CDR3 protein is CASSLGTSTYEQYF. The CDR3, as DNA: TGTGCCAGCAGCCTCGGGACTAGTACCTACGAGCAGTACTTC.